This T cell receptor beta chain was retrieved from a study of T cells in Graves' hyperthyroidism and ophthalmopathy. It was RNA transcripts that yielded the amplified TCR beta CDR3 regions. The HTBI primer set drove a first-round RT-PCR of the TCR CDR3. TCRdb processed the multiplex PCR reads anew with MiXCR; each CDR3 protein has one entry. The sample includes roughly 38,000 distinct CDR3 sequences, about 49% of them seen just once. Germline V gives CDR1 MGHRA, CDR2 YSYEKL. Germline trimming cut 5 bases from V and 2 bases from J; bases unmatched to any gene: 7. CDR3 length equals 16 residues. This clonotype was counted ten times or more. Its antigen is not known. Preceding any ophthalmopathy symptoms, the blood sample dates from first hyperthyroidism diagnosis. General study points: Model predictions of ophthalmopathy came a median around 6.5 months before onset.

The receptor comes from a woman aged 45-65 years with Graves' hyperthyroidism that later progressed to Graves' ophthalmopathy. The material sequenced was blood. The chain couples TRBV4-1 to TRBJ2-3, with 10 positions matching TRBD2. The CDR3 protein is CASSTSSGGNTDTQYF. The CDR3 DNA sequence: TGCGCCAGCAGCACCTCTAGCGGGGGAAACACAGATACGCAGTATTTT.